Included here is one TCR beta chain sequence, with context. The target antigen is unknown. CDR3 length: 14 amino acids. Between the trimmed V and J ends, which lost 3 bases and 5 bases, there was a span of 13 bases. Germline V gene sequence: CDR1 SGHRS, CDR2 YFSETQ. The record originates from a study of identifying expanded T cells in peripheral blood. The table came from immunoSEQ multiplex PCR; TCRdb's copy has only in-frame clones and leaves some out. Of around 47,000 clones listed, approximately 82% were seen once; the top ten hold 14%. Study-wide findings and caveats: Across healthy donors, higher total template counts meant significantly greater roughly two-week count variance.

Collection occurred without any documented infections or immune events in donors. V and J are TRBV5-1 and TRBJ2-3, with a weak D call TRBD2 (6 bases). The receptor's source is a person aged 18 to 75 in good health. The sequencing input was blood. CDR3 nucleotides: TGCGCCAGCAGCTCAGCGGGTTCTGGAGATACGCAGTATTTT. Protein: CASSSAGSGDTQYF. Based on the CDR3 plus reference TRBV5-1 and TRBJ2-3, the full variable domain is KAGVTQTPRYLIKTRGQQVTLSCSPISGHRSVSWYQQTPGQGLQFLFEYFSETQRNKGNFPGRFSGRQFSNSRSEMNVSTLELGDSALYLCASSSAGSGDTQYFGPGTRLTVL.